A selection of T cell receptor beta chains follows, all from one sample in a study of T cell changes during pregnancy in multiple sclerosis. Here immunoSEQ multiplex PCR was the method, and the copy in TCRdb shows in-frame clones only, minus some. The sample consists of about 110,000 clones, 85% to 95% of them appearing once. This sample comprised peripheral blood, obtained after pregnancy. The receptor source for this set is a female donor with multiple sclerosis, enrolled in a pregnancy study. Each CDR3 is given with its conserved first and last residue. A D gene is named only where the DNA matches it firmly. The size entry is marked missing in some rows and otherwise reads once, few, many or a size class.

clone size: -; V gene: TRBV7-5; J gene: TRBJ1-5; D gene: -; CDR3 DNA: TGTGTCAGAAGCTTAAAGGTGAGGAGCAATCAGCCCCAGCATTTT; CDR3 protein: CVRSLKVRSNQPQHF
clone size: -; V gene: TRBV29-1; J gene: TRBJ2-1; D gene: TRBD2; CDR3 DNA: TGCAGCGTACCTAATCTCGCCATACTAGCGGGAGGGGTCGATGAGCAGTTCTTC; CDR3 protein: CSVPNLAILAGGVDEQFF
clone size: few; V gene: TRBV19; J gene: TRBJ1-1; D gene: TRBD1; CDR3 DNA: TGTGCCAGTATCCAGGACAGGGGCACTGAAACTTTCTTT; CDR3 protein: CASIQDRGTETFF
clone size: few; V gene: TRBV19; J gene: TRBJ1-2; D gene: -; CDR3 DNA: TGTGCCAGTAGTCTACAGGGTGCTTGGGGCTACACCTTC; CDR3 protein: CASSLQGAWGYTF
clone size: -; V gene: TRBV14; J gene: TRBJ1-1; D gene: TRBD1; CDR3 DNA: TGTGCCAGCAGCCAACAGACCAGGACAGGGGTAGCTTTCTTT; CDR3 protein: CASSQQTRTGVAFF
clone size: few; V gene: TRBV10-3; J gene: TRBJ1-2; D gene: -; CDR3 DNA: TGTGCCATCAGTGAGTCTAGGGGTAACTATGGCTACACCTTC; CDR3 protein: CAISESRGNYGYTF
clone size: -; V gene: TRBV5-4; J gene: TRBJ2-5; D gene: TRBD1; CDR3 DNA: TGTGCCAGCAGCCCCGGTCAGGGGGCGGGGTACCAAGAGACCCAGTACTTC; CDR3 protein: CASSPGQGAGYQETQYF
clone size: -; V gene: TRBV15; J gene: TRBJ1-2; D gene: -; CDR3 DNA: TGTGCCACCAGCAGAGACCTCTCAAAGCGGGAAGCCTATGGCTACACCTTC; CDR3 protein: CATSRDLSKREAYGYTF
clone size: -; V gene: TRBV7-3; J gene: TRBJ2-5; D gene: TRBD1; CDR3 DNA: TGTGCCAGCAGCGCGACAGGGGGTTTGAGGGAGACCCAGTACTTC; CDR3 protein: CASSATGGLRETQYF
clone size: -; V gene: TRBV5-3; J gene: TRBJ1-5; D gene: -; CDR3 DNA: TGTGCCAGAAGCTTGTCCAGGGTAGAGTTTCAGGATCAGCCCCAGCATTTT; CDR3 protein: CARSLSRVEFQDQPQHF
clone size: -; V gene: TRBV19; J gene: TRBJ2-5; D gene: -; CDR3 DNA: TGTGCCAGTTCCGAGGGGGGGGAGACCCAGTACTTC; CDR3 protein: CASSEGGETQYF
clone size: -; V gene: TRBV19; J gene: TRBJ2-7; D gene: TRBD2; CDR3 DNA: TGTGCCAGTAGTATTGGGACTCTAGCGGGACTGGTCTACGAGCAGTACTTC; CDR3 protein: CASSIGTLAGLVYEQYF
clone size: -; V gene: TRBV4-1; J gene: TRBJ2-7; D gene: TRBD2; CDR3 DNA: TGCGCCAGCAGCCCGGGGGGCCTACTAGCGGGAGTCTACGAGCAGTACTTC; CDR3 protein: CASSPGGLLAGVYEQYF
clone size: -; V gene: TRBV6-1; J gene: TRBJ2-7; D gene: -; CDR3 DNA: TGTGCCAGCAGTCTCTACGAGCAGTACTTC; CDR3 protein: CASSLYEQYF
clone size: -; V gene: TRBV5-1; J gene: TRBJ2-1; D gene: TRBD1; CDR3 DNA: TGCGCCAGCAGCCCAGGACAGGCCCGCCGCTCCTACAATGAGCAGTTCTTC; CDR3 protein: CASSPGQARRSYNEQFF
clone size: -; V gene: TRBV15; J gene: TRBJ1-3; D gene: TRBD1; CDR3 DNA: TGTGCCACCAGCAGAGGATGGACAGGGGGAGTTGGAAACACCATATATTTT; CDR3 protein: CATSRGWTGGVGNTIYF
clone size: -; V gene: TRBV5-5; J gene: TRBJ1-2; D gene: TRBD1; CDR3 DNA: TGTGCCAGCAGCTTGGAAGGGACAGGGTATGAAGGCTACACCTTC; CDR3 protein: CASSLEGTGYEGYTF
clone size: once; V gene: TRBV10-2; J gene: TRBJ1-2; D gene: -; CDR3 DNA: TGCGCCAGCAGGGGGCCGGGTGGCTACACCTTC; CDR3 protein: CASRGPGGYTF
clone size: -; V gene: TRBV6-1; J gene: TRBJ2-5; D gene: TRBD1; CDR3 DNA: TGTGCCAGCAGTGAAAGGGACAGACCTAGAGGGTACCAAGAGACCCAGTACTTC; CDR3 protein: CASSERDRPRGYQETQYF
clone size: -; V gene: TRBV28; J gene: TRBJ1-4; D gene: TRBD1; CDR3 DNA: TGTGCCAGCAGTCGACAGGGACCTAATGAAAAACTGTTTTTT; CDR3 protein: CASSRQGPNEKLFF
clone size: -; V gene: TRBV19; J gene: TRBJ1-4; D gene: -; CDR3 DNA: TGTGCCAGTAGGAGGTATACGAATGAAAAACTGTTTTTT; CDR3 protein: CASRRYTNEKLFF
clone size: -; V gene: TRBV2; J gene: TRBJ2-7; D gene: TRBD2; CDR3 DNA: TGTGCCAGCAGTGAAGAGCGTAGCGGGGGGTCCTACGAGCAGTACTTC; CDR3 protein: CASSEERSGGSYEQYF
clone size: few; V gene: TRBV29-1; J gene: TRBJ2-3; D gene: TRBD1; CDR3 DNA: TGCAGCGGGAGGGGACAGGGATGGGACACAGATACGCAGTATTTT; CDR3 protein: CSGRGQGWDTDTQYF
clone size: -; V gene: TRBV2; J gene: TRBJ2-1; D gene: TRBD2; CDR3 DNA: TGTGCCACCCAACGGACTAGCGCGAATTACAATGAGCAGTTCTTC; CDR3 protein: CATQRTSANYNEQFF
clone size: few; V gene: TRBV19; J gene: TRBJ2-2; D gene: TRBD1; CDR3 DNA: TGTGCCAGTAGTACTCCGGGACAGGACACCGGGGAGCTGTTTTTT; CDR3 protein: CASSTPGQDTGELFF
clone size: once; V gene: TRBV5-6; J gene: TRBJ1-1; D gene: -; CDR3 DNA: TGTGCCAGCAGCCCCTTGGGGGGGTTGAACACTGAAGCTTTCTTT; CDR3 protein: CASSPLGGLNTEAFF
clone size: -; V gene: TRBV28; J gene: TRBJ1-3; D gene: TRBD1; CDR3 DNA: TGTGCCATCCGTGGACAGGGGGTAGACACCATATATTTT; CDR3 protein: CAIRGQGVDTIYF
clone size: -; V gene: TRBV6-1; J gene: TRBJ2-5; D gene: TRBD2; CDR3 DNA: TGTGCCAGCAGTCCGACTAGCGGGGGGGCCACCCAGTACTTC; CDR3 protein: CASSPTSGGATQYF
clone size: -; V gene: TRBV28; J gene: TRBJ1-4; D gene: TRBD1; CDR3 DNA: TGTGCCAGCAGTTACCGGGCCCCAGGGGGCGAAAAACTGTTTTTT; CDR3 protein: CASSYRAPGGEKLFF
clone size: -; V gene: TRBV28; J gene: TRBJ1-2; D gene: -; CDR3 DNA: TGTGCCAGCAGTGCCCCCGGGTACCAAATCTATGGCTACACCTTC; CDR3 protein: CASSAPGYQIYGYTF
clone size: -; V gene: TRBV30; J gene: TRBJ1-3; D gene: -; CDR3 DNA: TGTGCCTGGAGTGTACGATCGGGCTCTGGAAACACCATATATTTT; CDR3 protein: CAWSVRSGSGNTIYF
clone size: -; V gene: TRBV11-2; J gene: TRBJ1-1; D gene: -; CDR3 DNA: TGTGCCAGCAGCTTCCCAGGGTTCGACACTGAAGCTTTCTTT; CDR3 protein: CASSFPGFDTEAFF
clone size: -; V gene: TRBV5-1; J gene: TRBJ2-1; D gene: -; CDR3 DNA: TGCGCCAGCAGCTTGACGGTCTCCTACAATGAGCAGTTCTTC; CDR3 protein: CASSLTVSYNEQFF
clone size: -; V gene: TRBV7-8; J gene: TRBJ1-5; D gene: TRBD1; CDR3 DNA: TGTGCCAGCAGCTTCGCAGGACAGGCGTATAGCAATCAGCCCCAGCATTTT; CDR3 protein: CASSFAGQAYSNQPQHF
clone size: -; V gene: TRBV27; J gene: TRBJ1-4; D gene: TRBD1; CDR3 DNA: TGTGCCAGCAGTCCTGGGGACAGGGAGGAAAAACTGTTTTTT; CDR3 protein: CASSPGDREEKLFF
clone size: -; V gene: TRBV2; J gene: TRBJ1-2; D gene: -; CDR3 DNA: TGTGCCAGCAGTGAAAACCGAGTCAGGGGCTACACCTTC; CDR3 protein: CASSENRVRGYTF
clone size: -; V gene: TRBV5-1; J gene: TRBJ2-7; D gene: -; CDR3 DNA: TGCGCCAGCCGCTCAAGAGGTAGGGGGTACGAGCAGTACTTC; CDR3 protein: CASRSRGRGYEQYF
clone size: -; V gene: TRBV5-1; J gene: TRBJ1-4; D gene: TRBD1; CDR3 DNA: TGCGCCAGCAGCTCAACAGGGGGCGATAGTGAAAAACTGTTTTTT; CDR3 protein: CASSSTGGDSEKLFF
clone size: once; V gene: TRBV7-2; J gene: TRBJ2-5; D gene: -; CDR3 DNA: TGTGCCAGCAGCTCGTCGGGAGAGACCCAGTACTTC; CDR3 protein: CASSSSGETQYF
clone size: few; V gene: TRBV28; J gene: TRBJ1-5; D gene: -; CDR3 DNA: TGTGCCAGCATAGAGGGCGGGGGGCTTCAGCCCCAGCATTTT; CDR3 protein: CASIEGGGLQPQHF
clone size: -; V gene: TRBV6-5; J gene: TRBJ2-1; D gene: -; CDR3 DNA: TGTGCCAGCAGTTACTCGAGGGCGGGCTCCTACAATGAGCAGTTCTTC; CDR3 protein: CASSYSRAGSYNEQFF
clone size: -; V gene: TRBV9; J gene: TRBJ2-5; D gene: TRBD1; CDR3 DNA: TGTGCCAGCAGCGCCTTGGGACAGAGTATTCCGACCCAGTACTTC; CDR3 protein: CASSALGQSIPTQYF
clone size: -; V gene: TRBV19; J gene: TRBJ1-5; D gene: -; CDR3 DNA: TGTGCCAGTAGTATCCGGGTAGATAGCAATCAGCCCCAGCATTTT; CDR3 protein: CASSIRVDSNQPQHF